This is a list of T cell receptor beta chains from one sample in a study of T cells after yellow fever vaccination. From the 5' RACE reads, TCRdb called clonotypes with MiXCR, one entry per CDR3 protein. The data hold about 580,000 distinct CDR3 sequences, with about a sixth observed a single time. The sequencing here drew on PBMCs, taken 5 days after the first yellow fever vaccination. The receptors stem from a man aged 18 to 30 who received the YFV17D yellow fever vaccine. The CDR3 runs from the conserved cysteine through the conserved F or W. The order of the fields is V gene, J gene, clone size, D gene, CDR3 protein, CDR3 DNA. D genes are given only for firm matches. Clone size is not always given. Where it is, it says once, few, many or a class for expanded clones.

TRBV7-9	TRBJ1-3	.	.	CASSPSGGGSSGNTIYF	TGTGCCAGCAGCCCCAGTGGTGGAGGAAGCTCTGGAAACACCATATATTTT
TRBV5-1	TRBJ1-1	many	TRBD1	CASSLAGGEDTEAFF	TGCGCCAGCAGCTTGGCAGGGGGCGAGGACACTGAAGCTTTCTTT
TRBV7-2	TRBJ2-5	few	.	CASSSTTWETQYF	TGTGCCAGCAGCTCTACTACATGGGAGACCCAGTACTTC
TRBV5-4	TRBJ2-7	few	TRBD1	CASSLKRGRGEQYF	TGTGCCAGCAGCTTAAAAAGGGGGCGAGGCGAGCAGTACTTC
TRBV12-3/TRBV12-4	TRBJ2-5	.	.	CASSFPGLSGETQYF	TGTGCCAGCAGTTTCCCGGGTCTTTCAGGGGAGACCCAGTACTTC
TRBV7-2	TRBJ1-2	few	TRBD1	CASSPATGANYGYTF	TGTGCCAGCAGCCCCGCCACAGGGGCTAACTATGGCTACACCTTC
TRBV4-3	TRBJ1-1	.	.	CASSQEYKNTEAFF	TGCGCCAGCAGCCAGGAATACAAGAACACTGAAGCTTTCTTT
TRBV2	TRBJ1-1	.	.	CASSEASGGARRKAFF	TGTGCCAGCAGTGAAGCGTCCGGGGGGGCTAGACGAAAAGCTTTCTTT
TRBV11-2	TRBJ1-6	.	.	CASSQGRYNSPLHF	TGTGCCAGCAGCCAAGGACGATATAATTCACCCCTCCACTTT
TRBV3-1	TRBJ2-7	.	.	CASSQGVLPYEQYF	TGTGCCAGCAGCCAAGGTGTGCTTCCCTACGAGCAGTACTTC
TRBV27	TRBJ2-7	.	.	CASLGRRASSYEQYF	TGTGCCAGCTTGGGACGGCGAGCTAGCTCCTACGAGCAGTACTTC
TRBV7-9	TRBJ2-1	.	.	CASSLPVLLHEQFF	TGTGCCAGCAGCTTACCCGTTTTGCTACATGAGCAGTTCTTC
TRBV27	TRBJ1-2	.	.	CASSFGPSYGYTF	TGTGCCAGCAGTTTCGGTCCCTCCTATGGCTACACCTTC
TRBV28	TRBJ1-2	few	.	CASSLWGASGYTF	TGTGCCAGCAGTTTATGGGGGGCAAGTGGCTACACCTTC
TRBV7-2	TRBJ1-2	few	.	CASSLANSGSYGYTF	TGTGCCAGCAGCTTAGCCAATTCGGGGTCCTATGGCTACACCTTC
TRBV12-3/TRBV12-4	TRBJ1-1	few	TRBD1	CASCRDGTAAEAFF	TGTGCCAGCTGTAGGGATGGGACAGCAGCTGAAGCTTTCTTT
TRBV5-6	TRBJ1-1	.	.	CASSYEQYMNTEAFF	TGTGCCAGCAGCTATGAACAGTATATGAACACTGAAGCTTTCTTT
TRBV7-8	TRBJ2-2	.	.	CASSLAQSGGGELFF	TGTGCCAGCAGCTTAGCACAGTCGGGCGGCGGGGAGCTGTTTTTT
TRBV11-2	TRBJ2-5	few	.	CASSLGTPVFSTQYF	TGTGCCAGCAGCTTAGGGACACCCGTCTTTTCGACCCAGTACTTC
TRBV9	TRBJ2-1	.	TRBD2	CASSVVGTSGGAFGNEQFF	TGTGCCAGCAGCGTAGTAGGGACTAGCGGGGGGGCCTTTGGCAATGAGCAGTTCTTC
TRBV7-8	TRBJ2-3	.	.	CASSLELLSTDTQYF	TGTGCCAGCAGCTTGGAGCTCCTGAGCACAGATACGCAGTATTTT
TRBV7-9	TRBJ2-7	.	.	CASRPPGPSSYEQYF	TGTGCCAGCAGACCTCCGGGACCGAGCTCCTACGAGCAGTACTTC
TRBV12-3/TRBV12-4	TRBJ2-3	few	.	CASSWAGDGTDTQYF	TGTGCCAGCAGTTGGGCAGGGGACGGCACAGATACGCAGTATTTT
TRBV28	TRBJ1-2	few	.	CASSFRGAYYGYTF	TGTGCCAGCAGTTTCCGAGGAGCTTACTATGGCTACACCTTC
TRBV4-1	TRBJ1-6	.	.	CASSQDGPPLHF	TGCGCCAGCAGCCAAGATGGACCACCCCTCCACTTT
TRBV24-1	TRBJ2-1	.	.	CATSTLFGEQFF	TGTGCCACCAGTACCCTTTTCGGTGAGCAGTTCTTC
TRBV4-3	TRBJ2-3	.	.	CASSRLREQGRTDTQYF	TGCGCCAGCAGCCGGTTGCGAGAACAGGGTCGCACAGATACGCAGTATTTT
TRBV11-3	TRBJ2-1	.	TRBD2	CASSVSGGFNEQFF	TGTGCCAGCAGCGTTAGCGGGGGTTTCAATGAGCAGTTCTTC
TRBV7-2	TRBJ1-5	.	.	CASSFSAFNQPQHF	TGTGCCAGCAGCTTTAGTGCTTTCAATCAGCCCCAGCATTTT
TRBV7-9	TRBJ2-2	many	TRBD2	CASSWTSGGPRTGELFF	TGTGCCAGCAGCTGGACTAGCGGGGGTCCACGCACCGGGGAGCTGTTTTTT
TRBV7-2	TRBJ2-5	.	TRBD2	CASTSAGQETQYF	TGTGCCAGCACCTCAGCGGGGCAAGAGACCCAGTACTTC
TRBV7-2	TRBJ1-5	few	.	CASSISALPEYQPQHF	TGTGCCAGCAGCATCTCCGCGCTACCGGAGTATCAGCCCCAGCATTTT
TRBV30	TRBJ1-1	.	.	CAWSVLGIGNTEAFF	TGTGCCTGGAGTGTACTGGGAATAGGGAACACTGAAGCTTTCTTT
TRBV20-1	TRBJ2-5	.	.	CSARVGGRETQYF	TGCAGTGCTAGAGTCGGGGGGCGGGAGACCCAGTACTTC
TRBV12-3/TRBV12-4	TRBJ2-3	many	.	CASMLGGTDTQYF	TGTGCCAGCATGCTAGGGGGCACAGATACGCAGTATTTT
TRBV9	TRBJ2-3	.	TRBD2	CASSVGAGGLTDTQYF	TGTGCCAGCAGCGTAGGAGCGGGGGGCCTCACAGATACGCAGTATTTT
TRBV29-1	TRBJ2-2	few	.	CSVGDAGELFF	TGCAGCGTTGGTGATGCCGGGGAGCTGTTTTTT
TRBV20-1	TRBJ1-5	few	TRBD1	CSAATGGFQPQHF	TGCAGTGCGGCAACAGGGGGATTTCAGCCCCAGCATTTT
TRBV25-1	TRBJ1-5	.	.	CASSENREERYNQPQHF	TGTGCCAGCAGTGAAAACAGGGAGGAAAGGTACAATCAGCCCCAGCATTTT
TRBV20-1	TRBJ1-4	few	.	CSARDPGATNEKLFF	TGCAGTGCTAGAGATCCCGGTGCAACTAATGAAAAACTGTTTTTT
TRBV18	TRBJ2-2	.	TRBD1	CASSPRRDRGRTGELFF	TGTGCCAGCTCACCACGCCGGGACAGGGGGCGTACCGGGGAGCTGTTTTTT